This TCR beta chain was observed in a study of tumor and adjacent non-tumor tissue in lung cancer. General study findings and limits: Tumor tissue had significantly higher TCR diversity than normal lung.

The template was RNA from unsorted bulk tissue. As for this clonotype: The antigen is not known. The junction does not match germline at one end; this may be a read error.

The library came from three nested PCR rounds adapted from ARM-PCR protocols. TCRdb passed the multiplex PCR reads through MiXCR, listing each CDR3 protein once. This sample has 70,000 to 90,000 distinct CDR3 sequences, with around 86% found just once. The specimen sequenced was lung tumor tissue. The sequence was obtained from a woman aged 45 to 65 with non-small cell lung cancer.

Here the CDR3 DNA reads TGTGCCGGCAGCCCAAGCGGGAGGAGCGCCGGGGAGCTGTTTTTT. Translating it yields CAGSPSGRSAGELFF. This chain joins TRBV12-3 or TRBV12-4 and TRBJ2-2, with 9 bases lining up with TRBD2. The CDR3 is 15 residues long.